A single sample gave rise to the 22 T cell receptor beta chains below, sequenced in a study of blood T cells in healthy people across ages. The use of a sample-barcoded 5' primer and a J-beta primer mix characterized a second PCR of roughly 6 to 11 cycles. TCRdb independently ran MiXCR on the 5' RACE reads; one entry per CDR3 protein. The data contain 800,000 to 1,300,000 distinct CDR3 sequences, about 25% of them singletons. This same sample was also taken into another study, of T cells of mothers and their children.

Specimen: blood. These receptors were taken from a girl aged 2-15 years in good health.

The CDR3 bases are TGCAGTGCTAGAGAACGAACTAGCGGGATGCAGTTCTTC. The encoded protein is CSARERTSGMQFF. This chain joins TRBV20-1 and TRBJ2-1; 10 bases match TRBD2. The CDR3 is made up of 13 amino acids. CDR1 DFQATT and CDR2 SNEGSKA come from the germline V gene (reference sequence). V gave up 0 bases and J gave up 12 bases; unmatched junction bases: 5.

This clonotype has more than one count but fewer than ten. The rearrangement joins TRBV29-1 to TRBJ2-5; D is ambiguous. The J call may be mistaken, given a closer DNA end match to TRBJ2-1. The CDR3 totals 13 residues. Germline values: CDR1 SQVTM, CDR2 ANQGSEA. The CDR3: CSVEDPGRNEQFF. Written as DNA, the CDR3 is TGCAGCGTTGAAGATCCGGGTAGGAATGAGCAGTTCTTC.

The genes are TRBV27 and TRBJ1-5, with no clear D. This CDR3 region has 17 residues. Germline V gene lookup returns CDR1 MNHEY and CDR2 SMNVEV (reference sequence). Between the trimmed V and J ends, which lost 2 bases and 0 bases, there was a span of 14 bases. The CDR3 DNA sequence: TGTGCCAGCAGTTTAAATCGGCGCGTGAATAGCAATCAGCCCCAGCATTTT. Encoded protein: CASSLNRRVNSNQPQHF.

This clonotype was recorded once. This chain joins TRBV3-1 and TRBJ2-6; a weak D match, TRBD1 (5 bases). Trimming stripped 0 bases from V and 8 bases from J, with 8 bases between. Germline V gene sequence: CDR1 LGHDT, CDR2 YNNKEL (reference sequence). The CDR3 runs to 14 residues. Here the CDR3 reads CASSQEGATNVLTF. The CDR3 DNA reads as TGTGCCAGCAGCCAAGAAGGGGCTACCAACGTCCTGACTTTC.

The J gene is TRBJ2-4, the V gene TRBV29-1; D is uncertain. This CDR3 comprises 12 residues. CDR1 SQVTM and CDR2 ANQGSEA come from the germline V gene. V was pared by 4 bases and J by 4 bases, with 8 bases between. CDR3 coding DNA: TGCAGCGTTGTAGGATCTAAAAACATTCAGTACTTC. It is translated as CSVVGSKNIQYF.

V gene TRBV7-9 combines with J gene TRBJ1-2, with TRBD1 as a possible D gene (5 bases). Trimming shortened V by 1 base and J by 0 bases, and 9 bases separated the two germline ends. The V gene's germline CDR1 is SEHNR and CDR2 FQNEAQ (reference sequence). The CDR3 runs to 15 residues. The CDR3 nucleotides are TGTGCCAGCAGCTTAGGACAGTACTCTAACTATGGCTACACCTTC. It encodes CASSLGQYSNYGYTF.

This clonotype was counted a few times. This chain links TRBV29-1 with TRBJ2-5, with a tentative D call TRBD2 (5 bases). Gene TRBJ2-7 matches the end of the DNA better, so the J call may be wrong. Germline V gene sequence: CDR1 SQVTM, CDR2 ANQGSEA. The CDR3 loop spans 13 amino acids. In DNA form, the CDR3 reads TGCAGCGTTGCCCCTATTTATAGCGACGAGCAGTACTTC. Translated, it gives CSVAPIYSDEQYF.

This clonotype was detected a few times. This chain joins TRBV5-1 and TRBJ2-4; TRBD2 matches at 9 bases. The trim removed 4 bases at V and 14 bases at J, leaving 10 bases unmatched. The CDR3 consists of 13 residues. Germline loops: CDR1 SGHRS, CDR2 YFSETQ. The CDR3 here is CASSRTSETIKYF. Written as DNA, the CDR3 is TGCGCCAGCAGCAGGACTAGCGAAACGATAAAGTACTTC.

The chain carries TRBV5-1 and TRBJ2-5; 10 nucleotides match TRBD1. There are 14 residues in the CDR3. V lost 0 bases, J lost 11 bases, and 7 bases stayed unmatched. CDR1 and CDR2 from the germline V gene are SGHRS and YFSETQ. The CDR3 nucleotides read TGCGCCAGCAGCTTGGGGACAGGGGGGGAAGAGCAGTACTTC. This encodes CASSLGTGGEEQYF.

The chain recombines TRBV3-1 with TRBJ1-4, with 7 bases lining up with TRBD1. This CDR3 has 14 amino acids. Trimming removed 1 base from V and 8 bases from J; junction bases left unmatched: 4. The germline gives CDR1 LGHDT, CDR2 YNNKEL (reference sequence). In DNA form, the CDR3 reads TGTGCCAGCAGCCAAGTTACAGGGGCCGAAAAACTGTTTTTT. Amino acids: CASSQVTGAEKLFF.

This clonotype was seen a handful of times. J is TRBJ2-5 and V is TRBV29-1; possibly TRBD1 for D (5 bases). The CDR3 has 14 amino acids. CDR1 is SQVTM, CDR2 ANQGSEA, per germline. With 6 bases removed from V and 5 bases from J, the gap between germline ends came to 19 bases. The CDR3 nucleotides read TGCAGCGTCCAGGGTCGGCTCCGGGTTGAGACCCAGTACTTC. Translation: CSVQGRLRVETQYF.

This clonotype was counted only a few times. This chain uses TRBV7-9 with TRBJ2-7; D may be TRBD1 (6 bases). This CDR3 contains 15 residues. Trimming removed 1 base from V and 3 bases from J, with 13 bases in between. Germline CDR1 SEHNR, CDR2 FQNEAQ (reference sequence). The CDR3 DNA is TGTGCCAGCAGCTTAGTCCGAGGACAGTTCTACGAGCAGTACTTC. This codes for CASSLVRGQFYEQYF.

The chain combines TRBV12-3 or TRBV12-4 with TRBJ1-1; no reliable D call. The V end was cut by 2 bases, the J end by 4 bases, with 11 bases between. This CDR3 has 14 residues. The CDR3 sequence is CASSLNGMGTEAFF. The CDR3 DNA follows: TGTGCCAGCAGTTTAAACGGTATGGGCACTGAAGCTTTCTTT.

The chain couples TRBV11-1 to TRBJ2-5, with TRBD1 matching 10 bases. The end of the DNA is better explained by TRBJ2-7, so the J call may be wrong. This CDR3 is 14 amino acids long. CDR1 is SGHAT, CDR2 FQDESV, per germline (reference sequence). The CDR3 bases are TGTGCCAGCAGCTTTCGACAGGGGGCACACGAGCAGTACTTC. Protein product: CASSFRQGAHEQYF.

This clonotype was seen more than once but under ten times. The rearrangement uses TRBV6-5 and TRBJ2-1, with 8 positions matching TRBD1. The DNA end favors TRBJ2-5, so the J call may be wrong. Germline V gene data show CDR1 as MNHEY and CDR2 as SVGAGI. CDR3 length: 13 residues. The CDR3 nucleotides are TGTGCCAGCTGGGAGGACAGGGCAGAGACCCAGTACTTC. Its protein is CASWEDRAETQYF.

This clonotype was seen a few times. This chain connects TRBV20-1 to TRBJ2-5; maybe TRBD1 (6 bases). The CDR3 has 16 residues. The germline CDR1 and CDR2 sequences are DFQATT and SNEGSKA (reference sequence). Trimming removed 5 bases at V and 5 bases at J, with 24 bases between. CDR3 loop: CSARLWGPGSQETQYF. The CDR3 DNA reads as TGCAGTGCTCGTCTCTGGGGGCCGGGGTCGCAGGAGACCCAGTACTTC.

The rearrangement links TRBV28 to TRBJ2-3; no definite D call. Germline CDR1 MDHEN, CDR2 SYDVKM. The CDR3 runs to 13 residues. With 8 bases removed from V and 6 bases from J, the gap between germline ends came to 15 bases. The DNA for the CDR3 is TGTGCCAGCCATTTCAGAGGCGTCGATACGCAGTATTTT. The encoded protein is CASHFRGVDTQYF.

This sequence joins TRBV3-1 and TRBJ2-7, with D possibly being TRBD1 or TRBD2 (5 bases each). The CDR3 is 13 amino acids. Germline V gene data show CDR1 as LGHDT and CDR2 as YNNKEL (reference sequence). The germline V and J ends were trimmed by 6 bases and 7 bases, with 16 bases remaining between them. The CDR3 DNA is TGTGCCAGCAGGGACGGGACGAGAGGGGAGCAGTACTTC. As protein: CASRDGTRGEQYF.

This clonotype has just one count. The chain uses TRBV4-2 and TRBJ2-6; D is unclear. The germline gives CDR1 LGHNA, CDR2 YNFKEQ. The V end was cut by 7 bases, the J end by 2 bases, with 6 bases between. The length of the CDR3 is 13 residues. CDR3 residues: CASNNPGANVLTF. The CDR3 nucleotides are TGTGCCAGCAATAATCCTGGGGCCAACGTCCTGACTTTC.

CDR3 coding DNA: TGTGCCATCAGGTCTAGCGGGGGACCCACAGATACGCAGTATTTT. This gives the protein CAIRSSGGPTDTQYF. This chain joins TRBV10-3 and TRBJ2-3; 10 bases are a match to TRBD2. After removal of 6 bases from V and 2 bases from J, the junction contained 5 bases not matched to a gene. Germline loops: CDR1 ENHRY, CDR2 SYGVKD. The CDR3 sequence is 15 residues long.

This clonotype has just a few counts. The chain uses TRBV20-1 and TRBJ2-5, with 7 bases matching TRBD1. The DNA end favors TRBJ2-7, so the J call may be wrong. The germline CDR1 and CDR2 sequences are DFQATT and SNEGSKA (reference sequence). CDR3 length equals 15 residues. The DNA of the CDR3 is TGCAGTGCTAGAGACCTGAACAGGGGTACCTACGAGCAGTACTTC. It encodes CSARDLNRGTYEQYF.

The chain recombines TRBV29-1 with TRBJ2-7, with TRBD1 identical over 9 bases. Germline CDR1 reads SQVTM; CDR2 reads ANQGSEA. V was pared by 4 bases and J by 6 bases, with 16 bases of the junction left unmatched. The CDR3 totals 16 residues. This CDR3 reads CSVVGGQGSRAAEQYF. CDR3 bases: TGCAGCGTTGTGGGGGGACAGGGTTCCAGAGCAGCCGAGCAGTACTTC.